The 8 T cell receptor beta chains given below trace back to one sample, sequenced in a study of shared clonotypes between healthy human individuals. Assay used: immunoSEQ multiplex PCR; TCRdb lists only in-frame clones, some missing. The sample holds some 2,500,000 clones, approximately 93% seen once. Sequences were obtained from naive CD4+ T cells from PBMCs. The subset was: CD45RA+ positively selected. These receptor sequences come from a man in his late teens or twenties in good health. Some clones in this sample may be carry-over from other donors' samples.

This clone was seen just once. The rearrangement joins TRBV18 to TRBJ1-1, with 10 nucleotides matching TRBD1. Germline values: CDR1 KGHSH, CDR2 LQKENI. The ends lost 6 bases at V and 0 bases at J; junction bases unmatched: 7. This CDR3 is built from 16 residues. CDR3 coding DNA: TGTGCCAGCTCCTCACAGGGACAGGGGATGAACACTGAAGCTTTCTTT. Residues: CASSSQGQGMNTEAFF. Using reference TRBV18 and TRBJ1-1 for the parts outside the CDR3, the full variable domain is NAGVMQNPRHLVRRRGQEARLRCSPMKGHSHVYWYRQLPEEGLKFMVYLQKENIIDESGMPKERFSAEFPKEGPSILRIQQVVRGDSAAYFCASSSQGQGMNTEAFFGQGTRLTVV.

V gene TRBV29-1 combines with J gene TRBJ2-7; 9 bases agree with TRBD1. This CDR3 is 13 amino acids long. The germline V gene encodes CDR1 SQVTM and CDR2 ANQGSEA. V dropped 6 bases and J dropped 6; count of bases not matched to a gene: 9. The CDR3 here is CSVRGQGRGEQYF. In nucleotides, the CDR3 is TGCAGCGTCCGAGGACAGGGGCGAGGCGAGCAGTACTTC.

This sequence joins TRBV6-1 and TRBJ1-5; D unclear. Trimming removed 6 bases from V and 3 bases from J, with 15 bases in between. This CDR3 comprises 15 residues. The V gene's germline CDR1 is MNHNS and CDR2 SASEGT. The CDR3 region is CASRGQINHNQPQHF. In DNA form, the CDR3 reads TGTGCCAGCAGAGGGCAGATTAACCACAATCAGCCCCAGCATTTT.

This clone was observed a single time. The CDR3 sequence: CSVEEQGAKGYTF. In nucleotides, the CDR3 is TGCAGCGTTGAAGAGCAGGGGGCCAAGGGCTACACCTTC. The chain has TRBV29-1 and TRBJ1-2; 8 bases align to TRBD1. The CDR3 has 13 residues. Germline loops: CDR1 SQVTM, CDR2 ANQGSEA. V shed 0 bases and J 8 bases; nucleotides not matched to a gene: 5.

The genes are TRBV5-1 and TRBJ2-7, with a weak D call TRBD1 (6 bases). Germline V lookup: CDR1 SGHRS, CDR2 YFSETQ. This CDR3 has 13 amino acids. Trimming left V 6 bases short and J 3 bases short, with 13 bases between. CDR3 loop: CASNNEQGYEQYF. The CDR3 nucleotides read TGCGCCAGCAACAACGAACAGGGCTACGAGCAGTACTTC.

A note on this clone: Other DNA sequences in this specimen translate into the identical CDR3. The rearrangement uses TRBV5-1 and TRBJ2-3; D not resolved. Germline V gene lookup returns CDR1 SGHRS and CDR2 YFSETQ. The length of the CDR3 is 14 residues. Between the trimmed V and J ends, which lost 2 bases and 1 base, there was a span of 8 bases. The CDR3 protein is CASSFVQGTDTQYF. The CDR3, as DNA: TGCGCCAGCAGCTTCGTACAAGGCACAGATACGCAGTATTTT.

V gene TRBV28 combines with J gene TRBJ2-4; 7 bases agree with TRBD1. From germline, CDR1 is MDHEN and CDR2 SYDVKM. With 6 bases clipped from V and 8 bases from J, the junction kept 13 bases outside the gene matches. The CDR3 loop spans 15 amino acids. In nucleotides, the CDR3 is TGTGCCAGCAGCTCGGGACAGCTTGGGGTTGACATTCAGTACTTC. It is translated as CASSSGQLGVDIQYF.

Note on this clone: The same CDR3 arises from other DNA sequences in this sample as well. This chain connects TRBV7-9 to TRBJ2-7; tentatively, D is TRBD2 (6 bases). This CDR3 comprises 14 residues. Per the germline V gene, CDR1 is SEHNR and CDR2 is FQNEAQ (reference sequence). Trimming stripped 2 bases from V and 1 base from J, with 9 bases between. In DNA, the CDR3 is TGTGCCAGCAGCTTACTGGCGGGATCCTACGAGCAGTACTTC. Its protein is CASSLLAGSYEQYF.